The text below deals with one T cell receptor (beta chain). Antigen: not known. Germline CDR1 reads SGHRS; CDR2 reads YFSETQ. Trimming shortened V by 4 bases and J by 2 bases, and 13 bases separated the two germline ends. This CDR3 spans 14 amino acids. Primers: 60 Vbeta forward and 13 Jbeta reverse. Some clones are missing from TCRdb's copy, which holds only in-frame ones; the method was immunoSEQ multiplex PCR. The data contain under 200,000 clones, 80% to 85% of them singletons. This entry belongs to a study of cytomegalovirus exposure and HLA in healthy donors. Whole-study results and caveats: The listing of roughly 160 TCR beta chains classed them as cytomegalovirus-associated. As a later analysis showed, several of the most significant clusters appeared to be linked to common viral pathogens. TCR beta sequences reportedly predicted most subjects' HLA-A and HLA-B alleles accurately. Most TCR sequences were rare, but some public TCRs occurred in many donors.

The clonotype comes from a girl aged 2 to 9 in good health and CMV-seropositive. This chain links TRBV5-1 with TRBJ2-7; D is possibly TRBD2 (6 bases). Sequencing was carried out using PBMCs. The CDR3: CASSDRDSAYEQYF. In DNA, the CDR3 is TGCGCCAGCAGCGACCGGGACTCGGCCTACGAGCAGTACTTC.